The clone carrying this TCR beta chain turned up a few times. Its antigen is as yet unknown. TCRdb reprocessed the reads via MiXCR and lists one record per CDR3 protein. The data show roughly 340,000 distinct CDR3 sequences, with approximately 32% seen just once and around 19% held by the top ten. The data belong to a study of T cell repertoires in cytomegalovirus infection. Study background: Evidence of both CMV infection and a matching HLA type came from public TCR beta signatures. Regarding the study as a whole: The response measured ex vivo was dominated by TCR beta clonotypes (HLA-C-restricted and CMV-specific). Carriage of CMV together with the relevant HLA was identifiable through cumulative public TCR beta family frequency.

Here the sequenced sample was cultured PBMCs, taken from culture after CMV antigen stimulation. This clonotype was obtained from a human donor in good health (CMV status not recorded). Some clones in this sample may be carry-over from other donors' samples.

CDR3 amino acids: CASSQPEGGQGVSRQYF. The CDR3 coding sequence is TGTGCCAGCAGCCAACCAGAGGGGGGACAGGGAGTATCAAGACAGTACTTC. The V and J genes are TRBV4-2 and TRBJ2-7, with 9 bases lining up with TRBD1. The V segment lost 2 bases and the J segment 10 bases; nucleotides outside the gene matches: 18. The germline V gene encodes CDR1 LGHNA and CDR2 YNFKEQ. The CDR3 sequence is 17 residues long.